Below, one TCR beta chain is given with its context. These data are taken from a study of blood T cell repertoires in COVID-19. As for the study in general: Researchers got acute and convalescent COVID-19 samples from the United States, Italy and Spain.

TCRdb's copy holds only in-frame clones and misses some; the assay was immunoSEQ multiplex PCR. The sample has about 390,000 clones; 80% to 90% are singletons. Participant ages covered about 18 to 95 years across about 25 US areas. Cohort allocation depended upon clinical history that participants reported. Each recovered donor of Cohort 3 presented with two negative PCRs, clearance, or symptom resolution. This receptor was identified in a woman aged 45-65 years who had recovered from COVID-19. The sample was PBMCs or T cells enriched from blood (not recorded which).

CDR3: CATSASGGYNEQFF. DNA of the CDR3: TGTGCCACCTCGGCGAGCGGGGGTTACAATGAGCAGTTCTTC. The chain joins TRBV24-1 to TRBJ2-1; 8 bases agree with TRBD2. The CDR3 is 14 amino acids. V dropped 9 bases and J dropped 4; count of bases not matched to a gene: 7. Per germline, CDR1 KGHDR and CDR2 SFDVKD.